The TCR beta chain under discussion was sequenced for a study of shared clonotypes between healthy human individuals (dated by TCRdb to about 2020). Study-level background: A couple of women and a few men aged 18 to 49 years were included in the cohort. For each donor, CD4 naive and CD4 memory were each given three plates, CD8 naive was given two plates, and CD8 memory was given one plate. To estimate repertoire size and how much clonotype sharing occurs between individuals, the study deeply sequenced the blood TCR repertoires of five healthy adults. To increase sequencing depth and limit assay-specific biases, different laboratories used diverse techniques to prepare libraries and sequence TCR repertoires. Leukapheresis yielded between about 0.94 and 9.5 billion PBMCs per donor.

Using the deep immunoSEQ assay, multiplex PCR amplified TCR CDR3 regions from genomic DNA. Extracted genomic DNA from each cell subset was spread evenly across all wells of several immunoSEQ 96-well plates, with each plate serving as a replicate. For sorted subsets, 200 ng of genomic DNA, equivalent to around 30,000 T cell genomes, went into each replicate PCR. Purified libraries were measured with a Qubit 3.0 fluorometer, size-checked on a Bioanalyzer 2100, and measured again with the KAPA Library Quantification kit. Every immunoSEQ 96-well plate was sequenced on a dedicated single-read 150-cycle Illumina NextSeq 550 flow cell. Per the authors' processing: The immunoSEQ output contained only junctional sequences without quality scores, so filtering could not match that applied to full-length reads. Sequences were annotated with PyIR, a Python wrapper for IgBLAST v1.9, using IMGT germline references to assign V/J genes and CDR3. Reads were filtered out if the reads had weak V/J assignments (E-value above 1e-6), no CDR3, stop codons, out-of-frame junctions, or ambiguous translated residues. A V3J clonotype was defined by an identical inferred V gene, J gene, and CDR3 amino acid sequence. To compute the percentage overlap between repertoires, the number of shared unique clonotypes was divided by the size of the smaller repertoire. Repertoire richness was assessed with RTK rarefaction, the Chao1 estimator, and Recon v2.1 estimates of unobserved clonotypes. Generation probabilities for all TCRbeta clonotypes obtained by the gDNA method from a handful of donors were computed using OLGA. TCRdb provides this immuneACCESS table in a form limited to in-frame rearrangements. Some clones are lacking; in checked studies, under half of them reflect an unresolved V gene, and why the rest are absent is not known. The DNA was the basis for D and trimming; V, J and clone size are from that table. Within this sample are about 2.1 million clones, with 85% to 95% of them counted one time only. The ten top clones hold 1.5% to 2% of the sample.

Of note for this clone: Its antigen target is currently unknown. No base quality values were provided; no much bigger clone lies one nucleotide off.

Reading from cysteine to phenylalanine, the CDR3 counts 15 amino acids. Only the CDR3 DNA stays, 45 bases, in frame from base 1. According to the germline V gene, CDR1 reads MGHRA and CDR2 reads YSYEKL. V loses 2 bases, J loses 7 bases, and the germline ends lie 18 bases apart. CD8 naive samples were CD45RO-negative cells positively selected for CCR7, giving a CD45RA+CCR7+ population that excluded TemRA cells. The donors were healthy, HIV-negative adults who had no recently reported acute infections or vaccinations. Every donor was a Caucasian adult residing in Nashville, Tennessee, USA. Blood was collected by leukapheresis, and PBMCs were isolated by Ficoll-Histopaque density gradient centrifugation and then cryopreserved in liquid nitrogen vapor phase. Analytical flow cytometry was used to check the purity and quantity of every magnetically sorted T cell population. Genomic DNA was isolated from every sorted fraction and measured by UV absorbance on a Nanodrop 2000c.

Broad study findings and their caveats: Sharing across a handful of donors was observed for around 4.8% of naive CD4, 3% to 3.5% of naive CD8, about 2.5% of memory CD4, and around 0.4% of memory CD8 clonotypes. Incomplete sequencing was indicated by rarefaction of sorted-subset datasets, despite the large sequencing depth. Pairwise subsampling led to the expectation that sequencing depth would affect the degree of clonotype sharing among donors. Larger estimated clonotype richness was generally found for naive subsets than for memory subsets. Sampling was restricted to blood, and TCR repertoires in tissues likely differ from the TCR repertoires found in blood. Higher generation probabilities were observed for clonotypes shared by all four sorted-subset donors than for non-shared clonotypes. Because the study included only a small number of donors, the genetic and exposure-history diversity represented was limited.

Sequences were obtained from naive CD8+ T cells from PBMCs. The cell subset or site label, as the study defines it: CD45RA+CCR7+. The rearrangement combines TRBV4-1 with TRBJ2-7; TRBD1 is a possible D gene, resting on 6 matching bases. The sequence was obtained from a man between 18 and 35 years old in good health. Some clones in this sample may be carry-over from other donors' samples. This receptor has the CDR3 CASSQFPGAAMEQYF. The DNA sequence is TGCGCCAGCAGCCAATTTCCAGGGGCCGCCATGGAGCAGTACTTC.